This passage covers 18 T cell receptor beta chains from one sample sequenced in a study of blood T cell repertoires in COVID-19. Assay: immunoSEQ multiplex PCR; the TCRdb copy retains only in-frame clones and omits some. Of some 490,000 clones listed, approximately 83% are singletons. The source material was peripheral blood. These receptors came from a human donor in a cohort sampled during active COVID-19.

The chain joins TRBV3-1 (or the pseudogene TRBV3-2) to TRBJ2-1; TRBD2 agrees at 10 bases. With V trimmed by 0 bases and J by 0 bases, 8 bases remained unmatched. There are 19 residues in the CDR3. Germline CDR1 and CDR2: LGHDT and YNNKEL (reference sequence). The CDR3 sequence: CASSQDRSGRGSSYNEQFF. The CDR3 region has the DNA TGTGCCAGCAGCCAAGATCGGAGCGGGAGGGGAAGCTCCTACAATGAGCAGTTCTTC.

This chain links TRBV11-2 with TRBJ2-7, with 14 bases lining up with TRBD2. The CDR3 runs 18 residues. V lost 5 bases and J lost 0; bases outside the gene matches: 9. Germline V gene lookup returns CDR1 SGHAT and CDR2 FQNNGV. Here the CDR3 reads CASSLRGTSGSSSYEQYF. CDR3 nucleotide sequence: TGTGCCAGCAGCCTGAGGGGGACTAGCGGGAGTAGCTCCTACGAGCAGTACTTC.

V and J are TRBV18 and TRBJ2-3, with TRBD1 identical over 7 bases. Germline V gene sequence: CDR1 KGHSH, CDR2 LQKENI. Losses at the gene ends were 0 bases for V and 5 bases for J; bases not matched to a gene: 5. This CDR3 has 15 amino acids. The CDR3 protein is CASSPPGQMGDTQYF. CDR3 in DNA: TGTGCCAGCTCACCACCGGGACAGATGGGAGATACGCAGTATTTT. Looking up the rest from reference TRBV18 and TRBJ2-3 gives the full variable domain: NAGVMQNPRHLVRRRGQEARLRCSPMKGHSHVYWYRQLPEEGLKFMVYLQKENIIDESGMPKERFSAEFPKEGPSILRIQQVVRGDSAAYFCASSPPGQMGDTQYFGPGTRLTVL.

This clone was detected only once. The chain uses TRBV7-9 and TRBJ2-1; TRBD2 matches 7 bases. The V gene's germline CDR1 is SEHNR and CDR2 FQNEAQ (reference sequence). The CDR3 has 16 residues. V lost 5 bases, J lost 8 bases, and 15 bases stayed unmatched. The CDR3 nucleotides read TGTGCCAGCAGCGCTAGCGCTCGCGGGAGTGAGGATGAGCAGTTCTTC. It is translated as CASSASARGSEDEQFF.

This chain connects TRBV27 to TRBJ1-5; 9 bases align to TRBD1. Germline V gene data show CDR1 as MNHEY and CDR2 as SMNVEV (reference sequence). The CDR3 covers 14 residues. With V trimmed by 7 bases and J by 2 bases, 3 bases remained unmatched. The CDR3 sequence: CASKRQGGNQPQHF. The CDR3 DNA follows: TGTGCCAGCAAAAGACAGGGGGGCAATCAGCCCCAGCATTTT.

V is TRBV2 and J is TRBJ2-3; 12 bases map to TRBD2. Germline V gene lookup returns CDR1 SNHLY and CDR2 FYNNEI. This CDR3 has 16 amino acids. Trimming took 5 bases from V and 3 from J; bases not matched to a gene: 6. DNA for the CDR3: TGTGCCAGCAGTTACGGACTAGCGGGGACTACAGATACGCAGTATTTT. Translating gives CASSYGLAGTTDTQYF. Together with reference TRBV2 and TRBJ2-3, the CDR3 gives the full variable domain: EPEVTQTPSHQVTQMGQEVILRCVPISNHLYFYWYRQILGQKVEFLVSFYNNEISEKSEIFDDQFSVERPDGSNFTLKIRSTKLEDSAMYFCASSYGLAGTTDTQYFGPGTRLTVL.

CDR3 nucleotides: TGTGCCAGCAGCACCTCCGGGACTAGCGGGAGAACAGATACGCAGTATTTT. As protein: CASSTSGTSGRTDTQYF. This rearrangement joins TRBV7-3 to TRBJ2-3, with 14 bases fitting TRBD2. The junction had 7 bases not matched to a gene; V was cut back by 5 bases and J by 3 bases. CDR1 SGHTA and CDR2 FQGTGA come from the germline V gene. The CDR3 totals 17 residues.

The gene calls are TRBV28 and TRBJ2-5, with 7 bases lining up with TRBD1. The germline V gene has CDR1 MDHEN and CDR2 SYDVKM. Losses at the gene ends were 2 bases for V and 5 bases for J; bases not matched to a gene: 8. This CDR3 is 15 amino acids long. The CDR3 reads CASSLNRGGWETQYF. In DNA, the CDR3 is TGTGCCAGCAGTTTAAACAGGGGCGGTTGGGAGACCCAGTACTTC.

This sequence joins TRBV5-1 and TRBJ2-1; the match to TRBD2 covers 8 bases. V dropped 1 base and J dropped 6; count of bases not matched to a gene: 9. Germline V gene data show CDR1 as SGHRS and CDR2 as YFSETQ. This CDR3 is built from 16 residues. The CDR3 sequence: CASSLNTGLVGNEQFF. For the CDR3, the DNA is TGCGCCAGCAGCTTGAACACGGGACTAGTGGGCAATGAGCAGTTCTTC.

The V and J genes are TRBV7-2 and TRBJ1-3; D not certain. The germline V gene has CDR1 SGHTA and CDR2 FQGNSA. The V end was cut by 1 base, the J end by 1 base, with 11 bases between. The CDR3 spans 16 residues. For the CDR3, the DNA is TGTGCCAGCAGCTTAGTGGTCTCTAGATCTGGAAACACCATATATTTT. This encodes CASSLVVSRSGNTIYF. Supplemented by reference TRBV7-2 and TRBJ1-3, the full variable domain reads GAGVSQSPSNKVTEKGKDVELRCDPISGHTALYWYRQSLGQGLEFLIYFQGNSAPDKSGLPSDRFSAERTGGSVSTLTIQRTQQEDSAVYLCASSLVVSRSGNTIYFGEGSWLTVV.

This chain connects TRBV9 to TRBJ1-3; D unresolved. The CDR3 has 17 residues. V was trimmed by 2 bases and J by 0 bases, leaving 15 bases between them. Germline V CDR1 and CDR2: SGDLS, YYNGEE. In nucleotides, the CDR3 is TGTGCCAGCAGCGTGAGCGGCGGCACCTTCTCTGGAAACACCATATATTTT. This codes for CASSVSGGTFSGNTIYF.

The CDR3 DNA reads TGTGCCAGCAAACAGGGGGATTCACCCCTCCACTTT. This translates into CASKQGDSPLHF. The chain combines TRBV28 with TRBJ1-6; TRBD1 aligns across 8 bases. Germline V CDR1 and CDR2: MDHEN, SYDVKM. V trimming: 7 bases; J trimming: 8 bases; junction bases outside the gene matches: 1. This CDR3 comprises 12 residues.

V and J are TRBV27 and TRBJ1-4, with a possible D match to TRBD1 (5 bases). Germline V lookup: CDR1 MNHEY, CDR2 SMNVEV (reference sequence). Trimming stripped 3 bases from V and 8 bases from J, with 13 bases between. The CDR3 length is 14 residues. The CDR3 is CASSLGGGGEKLFF. Written as DNA, the CDR3 is TGTGCCAGCAGTTTGGGGGGAGGTGGCGAAAAACTGTTTTTT. Full variable domain (rest looked up from reference TRBV27 and TRBJ1-4): EAQVTQNPRYLITVTGKKLTVTCSQNMNHEYMSWYRQDPGLGLRQIYYSMNVEVTDKGDVPEGYKVSRKEKRNFPLILESPSPNQTSLYFCASSLGGGGEKLFFGSGTQLSVL.

The chain links TRBV6-5 to TRBJ1-2; 9 bases are shared with TRBD1. With V trimmed by 7 bases and J by 8 bases, 8 bases remained unmatched. The CDR3 consists of 13 residues. The germline CDR1 and CDR2 sequences are MNHEY and SVGAGI. In DNA form, the CDR3 reads TGTGCCAGCATTCTGGGACAGGGAGGGGGCTACACCTTC. Its translation: CASILGQGGGYTF.

V and J are TRBV5-5 and TRBJ1-4, with D uncertain. Per the germline V gene, CDR1 is SGHKS and CDR2 is YYEKEE (reference sequence). With 3 bases removed from V and 0 bases from J, the gap between germline ends came to 12 bases. This CDR3 comprises 16 residues. The CDR3 DNA reads as TGTGCCAGCAGCTCCGGACTGACTGCAACTAATGAAAAACTGTTTTTT. It yields the protein CASSSGLTATNEKLFF.

The count of this clone is one. The genes are TRBV28 and TRBJ1-1; unclear D gene. V lost 3 bases and J lost 0, with 8 bases in between. Per germline, CDR1 MDHEN and CDR2 SYDVKM. The CDR3 sequence is 14 residues long. The CDR3 loop is CASSFVQMNTEAFF. The CDR3 coding sequence is TGTGCCAGCAGTTTCGTACAGATGAACACTGAAGCTTTCTTT.

V and J are TRBV2 and TRBJ2-7; 7 nucleotides line up with TRBD2. The J segment lost 3 bases and the V segment lost 7 bases, leaving 9 bases of the junction unmatched. The germline gives CDR1 SNHLY, CDR2 FYNNEI. This CDR3 spans 14 amino acids. The CDR3, as DNA: TGTGCCAGCACCATCCAGACTAGCATCTACGAGCAGTACTTC. Protein sequence: CASTIQTSIYEQYF. Using reference TRBV2 and TRBJ2-7 for the parts outside the CDR3, the full variable domain is EPEVTQTPSHQVTQMGQEVILRCVPISNHLYFYWYRQILGQKVEFLVSFYNNEISEKSEIFDDQFSVERPDGSNFTLKIRSTKLEDSAMYFCASTIQTSIYEQYFGPGTRLTVT.

The chain combines TRBV6-6 with TRBJ2-1, with TRBD2 matching over 9 bases. CDR3 size: 15 residues. Germline values: CDR1 MNHNY, CDR2 SVGAGI (reference sequence). Trimming removed 4 bases from V and 6 bases from J; junction bases left unmatched: 7. The CDR3: CASSSGIAGANEQFF. The CDR3 DNA reads TGTGCCAGCAGTTCCGGGATAGCGGGAGCCAATGAGCAGTTCTTC.